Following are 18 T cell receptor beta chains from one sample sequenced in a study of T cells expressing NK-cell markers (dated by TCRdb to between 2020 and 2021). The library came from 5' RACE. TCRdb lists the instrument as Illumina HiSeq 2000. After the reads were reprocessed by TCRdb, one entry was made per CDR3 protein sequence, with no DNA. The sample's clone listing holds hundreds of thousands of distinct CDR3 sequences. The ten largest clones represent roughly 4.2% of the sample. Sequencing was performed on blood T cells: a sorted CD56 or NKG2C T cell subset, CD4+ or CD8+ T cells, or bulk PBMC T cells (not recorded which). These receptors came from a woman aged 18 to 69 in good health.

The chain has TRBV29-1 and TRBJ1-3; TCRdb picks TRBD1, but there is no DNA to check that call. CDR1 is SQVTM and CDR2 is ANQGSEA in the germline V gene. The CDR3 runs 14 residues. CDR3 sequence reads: CSVGQGANRNTIYF.

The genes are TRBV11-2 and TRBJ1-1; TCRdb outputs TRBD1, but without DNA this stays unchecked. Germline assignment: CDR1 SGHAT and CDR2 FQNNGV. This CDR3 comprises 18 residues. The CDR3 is CASSFLKLYRVRGTEAFF.

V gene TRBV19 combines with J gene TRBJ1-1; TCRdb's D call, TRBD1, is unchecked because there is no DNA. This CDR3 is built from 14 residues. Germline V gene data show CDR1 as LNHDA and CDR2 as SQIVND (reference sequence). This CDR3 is CASSIAQGHTEAFF. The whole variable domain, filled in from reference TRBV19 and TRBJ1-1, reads DGGITQSPKYLFRKEGQNVTLSCEQNLNHDAMYWYRQDPGQGLRLIYYSQIVNDFQKGDIAEGYSVSREKKESFPLTVTSAQKNPTAFYLCASSIAQGHTEAFFGQGTRLTVV.

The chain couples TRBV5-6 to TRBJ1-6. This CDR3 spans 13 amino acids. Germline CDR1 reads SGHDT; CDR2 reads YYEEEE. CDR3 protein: CASRGPPNSPLHF.

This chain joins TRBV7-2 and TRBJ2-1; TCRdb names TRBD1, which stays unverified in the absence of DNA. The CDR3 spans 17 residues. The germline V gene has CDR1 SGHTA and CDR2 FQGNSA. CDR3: CASSLAISRGNGNEQFF. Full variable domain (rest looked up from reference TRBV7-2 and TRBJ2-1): GAGVSQSPSNKVTEKGKDVELRCDPISGHTALYWYRQSLGQGLEFLIYFQGNSAPDKSGLPSDRFSAERTGGSVSTLTIQRTQQEDSAVYLCASSLAISRGNGNEQFFGPGTRLTVL.

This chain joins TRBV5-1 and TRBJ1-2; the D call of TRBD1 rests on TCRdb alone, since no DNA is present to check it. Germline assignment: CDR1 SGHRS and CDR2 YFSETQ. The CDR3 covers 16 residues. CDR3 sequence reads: CASSRSNRDSKDGYTF. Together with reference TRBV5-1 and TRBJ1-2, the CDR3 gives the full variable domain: KAGVTQTPRYLIKTRGQQVTLSCSPISGHRSVSWYQQTPGQGLQFLFEYFSETQRNKGNFPGRFSGRQFSNSRSEMNVSTLELGDSALYLCASSRSNRDSKDGYTFGSGTRLTVV.

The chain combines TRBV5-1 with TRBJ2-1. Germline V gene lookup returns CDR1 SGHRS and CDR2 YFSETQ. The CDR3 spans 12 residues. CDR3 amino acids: CASSLVDSEQFF.

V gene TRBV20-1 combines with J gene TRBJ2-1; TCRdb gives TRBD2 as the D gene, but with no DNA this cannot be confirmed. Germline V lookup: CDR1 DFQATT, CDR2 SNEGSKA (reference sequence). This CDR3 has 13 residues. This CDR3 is CSATRLADNEQFF.

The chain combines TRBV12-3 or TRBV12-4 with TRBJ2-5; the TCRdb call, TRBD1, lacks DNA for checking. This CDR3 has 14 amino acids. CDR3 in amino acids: CASSPGTQGATQYF.

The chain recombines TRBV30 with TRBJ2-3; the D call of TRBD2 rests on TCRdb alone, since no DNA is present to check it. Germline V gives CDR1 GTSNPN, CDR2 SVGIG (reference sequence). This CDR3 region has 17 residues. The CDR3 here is CAWSVFGRGTSTDTQYF. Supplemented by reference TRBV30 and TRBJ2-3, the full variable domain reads SQTIHQWPATLVQPVGSPLSLECTVEGTSNPNLYWYRQAAGRGLQLLFYSVGIGQISSEVPQNLSASRPQDRQFILSSKKLLLSDSGFYLCAWSVFGRGTSTDTQYFGPGTRLTVL.

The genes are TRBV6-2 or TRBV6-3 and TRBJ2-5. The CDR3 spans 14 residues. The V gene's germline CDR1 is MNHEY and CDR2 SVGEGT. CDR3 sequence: CASSYSGPRETQYF.

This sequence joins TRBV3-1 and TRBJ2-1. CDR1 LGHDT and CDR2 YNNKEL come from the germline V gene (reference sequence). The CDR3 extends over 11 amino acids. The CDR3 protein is CASSLTSEQFF.

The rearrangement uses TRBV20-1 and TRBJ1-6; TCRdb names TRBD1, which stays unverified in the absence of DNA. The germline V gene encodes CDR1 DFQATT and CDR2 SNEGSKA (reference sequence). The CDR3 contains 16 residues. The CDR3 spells CSARPWTAPVGSPLHF.

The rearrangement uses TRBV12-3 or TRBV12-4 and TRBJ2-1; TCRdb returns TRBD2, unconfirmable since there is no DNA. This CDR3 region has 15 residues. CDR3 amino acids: CASSLISGGGNEQFF.

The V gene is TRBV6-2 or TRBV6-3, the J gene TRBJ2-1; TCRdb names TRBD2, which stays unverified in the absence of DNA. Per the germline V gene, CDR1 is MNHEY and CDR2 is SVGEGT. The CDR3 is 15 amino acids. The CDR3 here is CATSGTATSYNEQFF.

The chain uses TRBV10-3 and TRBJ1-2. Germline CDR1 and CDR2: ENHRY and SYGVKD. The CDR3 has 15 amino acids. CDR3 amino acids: CAISESMISVYGYTF.

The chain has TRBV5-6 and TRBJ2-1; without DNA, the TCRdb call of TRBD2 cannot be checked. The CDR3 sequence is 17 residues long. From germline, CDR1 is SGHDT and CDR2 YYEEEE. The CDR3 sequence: CASSLRGGGVVGNEQFF.

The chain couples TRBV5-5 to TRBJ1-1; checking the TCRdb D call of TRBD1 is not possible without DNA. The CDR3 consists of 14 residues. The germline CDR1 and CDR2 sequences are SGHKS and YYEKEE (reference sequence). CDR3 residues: CASSLGGSWEEAFF.